These 30 T cell receptor beta chains share one sample of origin, sequenced in a study of T cells after yellow fever vaccination. One entry per CDR3 protein, called by TCRdb with MiXCR from the 5' RACE reads. This sample has about 300,000 distinct CDR3 sequences, with 6.8% found just once. Material: PBMCs, obtained more than 35 days after the first yellow fever vaccination. Receptors originate from a man aged 18 to 30 who received the YFV17D yellow fever vaccine.

The gene calls are TRBV12-3 or TRBV12-4 and TRBJ1-4, with D tentatively TRBD1 (5 bases). V was shortened by 5 bases and J by 9 bases, with 10 bases between the two germline ends. The CDR3 spans 12 residues. The CDR3 here is CASSLPDKKLFF. The CDR3 DNA is TGTGCCAGCAGTCTCCCGGACAAAAAACTGTTTTTT.

The J gene is TRBJ1-6, the V gene TRBV4-3; D not certain. The CDR3 totals 14 residues. Germline CDR1 LGHNA, CDR2 YSLEER. V was cut by 0 bases and J by 8 bases, with 8 bases left in between. CDR3 coding DNA: TGCGCCAGCAGCCAAGATATGCCTTATTCACCCCTCCACTTT. Amino acids: CASSQDMPYSPLHF.

Comment on this clonotype: One junction end does not reproduce the germline sequence, and a read error may be involved. The chain uses TRBV7-2 and TRBJ2-2; 7 bases align to TRBD1. The CDR3 loop spans 14 amino acids. Germline lookup yields CDR1 SGHTA and CDR2 FQGNSA. The CDR3 DNA is TGTGCCACCAGCTTAGCCCAGGGGGACGGGGAGCTGTTTTTT. Amino acids: CATSLAQGDGELFF.

V and J are TRBV5-1 and TRBJ2-7; D is uncertain. Trimming took 0 bases from V and 6 from J, leaving 10 bases between them. The CDR3 consists of 13 residues. Looked up from germline, CDR1 is SGHRS and CDR2 is YFSETQ. CDR3 sequence reads: CASSLGLGLEQYV. The DNA of the CDR3 is TGCGCCAGCAGCTTGGGCCTGGGTCTCGAGCAGTACGTC.

The table lists this clonotype with many counts. The V and J genes are TRBV20-1 and TRBJ2-7; tentatively, D is TRBD2 (6 bases). Trimming pared 6 bases from V and 3 bases from J, leaving 15 bases between. CDR3 size: 13 residues. Germline V gene sequence: CDR1 DFQATT, CDR2 SNEGSKA (reference sequence). CDR3 coding DNA: TGCAGTGCCCCAGGCGGGGTCGGCTACGAGCAGTACTTC. Its translation: CSAPGGVGYEQYF.

This clonotype was found many times. CDR3 sequence (DNA): TGTGCCAGCAGCATGGGGGGTCAGGGAACCTACGAGCAGTACTTC. Its translation: CASSMGGQGTYEQYF. The chain has TRBV12-3 or TRBV12-4 and TRBJ2-7, with D possibly TRBD2 on 6 matching bases. The V end lost 6 bases, the J end lost 2 bases, and 17 bases lay between the germline ends. The CDR3 consists of 15 residues.

This chain joins TRBV6-5 and TRBJ1-1; D perhaps matches TRBD1 (6 bases). V was trimmed by 0 bases and J by 1 base, leaving 15 bases between them. Germline CDR1 MNHEY, CDR2 SVGAGI. This CDR3 is 17 amino acids long. The CDR3 DNA sequence: TGTGCCAGCAGTTACTCGGCGGGGGCGCTCTGGAACACTGAAGCTTTCTTT. Its translation is CASSYSAGALWNTEAFF.

The chain couples TRBV6-1 to TRBJ2-6; D might be TRBD2 (6 bases). Looked up from germline, CDR1 is MNHNS and CDR2 is SASEGT. V lost 6 bases and J lost 3, with 12 bases in between. CDR3 length equals 15 residues. In DNA, the CDR3 is TGTGCCAGCAGACTCCGGGGGTTTGGGGCCAACGTCCTGACTTTC. The encoded protein is CASRLRGFGANVLTF.

The chain joins TRBV5-1 to TRBJ1-1; D is perhaps TRBD1 (6 bases). Germline CDR1 SGHRS, CDR2 YFSETQ. The CDR3 is 15 amino acids. V lost 0 bases and J 5 bases, leaving 14 bases between the germline ends. The CDR3 loop is CASSLAVGGRTEAFF. CDR3 in DNA: TGCGCCAGCAGCTTGGCCGTAGGGGGGAGGACTGAAGCTTTCTTT.

This sequence joins TRBV20-1 and TRBJ1-4; weak D call: TRBD1 (6 bases). The V gene lost 6 bases and the J gene lost 7 bases, with 21 bases spanning the gap. CDR3 length: 15 amino acids. The V gene's germline CDR1 is DFQATT and CDR2 SNEGSKA (reference sequence). The chain's CDR3 is CSAPIVRGAGEKLFF. CDR3 in DNA: TGCAGTGCCCCTATAGTAAGGGGGGCTGGTGAAAAACTGTTTTTT.

This clonotype was counted at least ten times. The CDR3 reads CASRTGQGGNQPQHF. The CDR3 nucleotides are TGTGCCAGCAGGACGGGACAGGGAGGGAATCAGCCCCAGCATTTT. V is TRBV6-5 and J is TRBJ1-5; 9 nucleotides align to TRBD1. Unmatched junction bases numbered 7, after V lost 6 bases and J lost 4 bases. Looked up from germline, CDR1 is MNHEY and CDR2 is SVGAGI. The CDR3 totals 15 residues.

There are many counts of this clonotype. The V gene is TRBV15, the J gene TRBJ1-2, with 8 positions matching TRBD1. V shed 4 bases, J shed 4 bases, and the junction held 5 bases outside the gene matches. The CDR3 loop spans 14 amino acids. Germline V CDR1 and CDR2: LNHNV, YYDKDF (reference sequence). The CDR3 here is CATSKRGQVYGYTF. The CDR3 region has the DNA TGTGCCACCAGCAAAAGGGGACAGGTCTATGGCTACACCTTC.

The chain carries TRBV12-3 or TRBV12-4 and TRBJ1-6; 9 bases are a match to TRBD1. Germline trimming cut 4 bases from V and 8 bases from J; bases unmatched to any gene: 3. The CDR3 totals 14 residues. The CDR3: CASSSRQGDSPLHF. The DNA for the CDR3 is TGTGCCAGCAGTTCGCGACAGGGGGATTCACCCCTCCACTTT.

The rearrangement uses TRBV20-1 and TRBJ2-1; 10 bases map to TRBD2. Germline-derived CDR1 and CDR2 are DFQATT and SNEGSKA (reference sequence). The CDR3 has 16 amino acids. Unmatched junction bases numbered 12, after V lost 1 base and J lost 9 bases. Here the CDR3 reads CSARAPLAGVVGEQFF. The CDR3 DNA sequence: TGCAGTGCTAGAGCTCCGCTAGCGGGGGTAGTAGGTGAGCAGTTCTTC.

This clonotype was counted a few times. The chain recombines TRBV6-1 with TRBJ2-3; maybe TRBD2 (5 bases). The CDR3 runs to 14 residues. CDR1 and CDR2 from the germline V gene are MNHNS and SASEGT. Trimming stripped 8 bases from V and 1 base from J, with 13 bases between. The CDR3 here is CASCHTGGTDTQYF. CDR3 sequence (DNA): TGTGCCAGCTGCCACACCGGGGGCACAGATACGCAGTATTTT.

The V and J genes are TRBV18 and TRBJ1-1; D remains unclear. V gave up 4 bases and J gave up 1 base, with 16 bases separating them. The germline V gene encodes CDR1 KGHSH and CDR2 LQKENI. The CDR3 spans 16 residues. The DNA of the CDR3 is TGTGCCAGCTCACAATCTGAGGGATCAGAGAACACTGAAGCTTTCTTT. Residues: CASSQSEGSENTEAFF.

V usage is TRBV7-2 and J usage is TRBJ2-3; 11 bases map to TRBD1. Per the germline V gene, CDR1 is SGHTA and CDR2 is FQGNSA. There are 15 residues in the CDR3. With V trimmed by 1 base and J by 5 bases, 2 bases remained unmatched. DNA for the CDR3: TGTGCCAGCAGCTTAGATGGGACAGGGGGAGATACGCAGTATTTT. Translated: CASSLDGTGGDTQYF.

This clonotype was seen at least ten times. The V call is TRBV25-1, the J call TRBJ2-7, with TRBD1 as a possible D gene (5 bases). Germline V gives CDR1 MGHDK, CDR2 SYGVNS. The CDR3 extends over 14 amino acids. The V end lost 1 base, the J end lost 2 bases, and 9 bases lay between the germline ends. CDR3 residues: CASSEWGRTYEQYF. CDR3 sequence (DNA): TGTGCCAGCAGTGAATGGGGCAGGACCTACGAGCAGTACTTC.

The chain employs TRBV27 and TRBJ1-2, with D uncertain. Trimming shortened V by 6 bases and J by 3 bases, and 17 bases separated the two germline ends. Germline CDR1 reads MNHEY; CDR2 reads SMNVEV (reference sequence). The CDR3 has 15 residues. The CDR3 region has the DNA TGTGCCAGCAGCGCCGGGCCCCCGGCCCACTATGGCTACACCTTC. Its translation is CASSAGPPAHYGYTF.

Many counts were recorded for this clonotype. V gene TRBV7-9 combines with J gene TRBJ2-1, with 10 bases aligning to TRBD2. J was trimmed by 0 bases and V by 5 bases; bases with no gene match: 7. CDR1 and CDR2 (germline): SEHNR, FQNEAQ (reference sequence). The CDR3 consists of 17 residues. CDR3 in amino acids: CASSISGGRSSYNEQFF. The CDR3 nucleotides read TGTGCCAGCAGCATTAGCGGGGGGCGGAGCTCCTACAATGAGCAGTTCTTC.

J is TRBJ2-1 and V is TRBV7-9, with D tentatively TRBD1 (6 bases). CDR1 SEHNR and CDR2 FQNEAQ come from the germline V gene (reference sequence). Trimming removed 5 bases at V and 1 base at J, with 15 bases between. This CDR3 has 16 amino acids. CDR3 in amino acids: CASSKQGSGSYNEQFF. CDR3 sequence (DNA): TGTGCCAGCAGCAAACAGGGATCTGGATCCTACAATGAGCAGTTCTTC. The full variable domain, with the rest looked up from reference TRBV7-9 and TRBJ2-1, is DTGVSQNPRHKITKRGQNVTFRCDPISEHNRLYWYRQTLGQGPEFLTYFQNEAQLEKSRLLSDRFSAERPKGSFSTLEIQRTEQGDSAMYLCASSKQGSGSYNEQFFGPGTRLTVL.

This clonotype turned up a few times. This chain connects TRBV7-2 to TRBJ1-5; D uncertain. CDR1 and CDR2 from the germline V gene are SGHTA and FQGNSA. The CDR3 totals 13 residues. V was pared by 1 base and J by 6 bases, with 7 bases between. The CDR3 spells CASSLDPTQPQHF. As DNA, the CDR3 is TGTGCCAGCAGCTTAGACCCGACTCAGCCCCAGCATTTT. The full variable domain, rest sourced from reference TRBV7-2 and TRBJ1-5, is GAGVSQSPSNKVTEKGKDVELRCDPISGHTALYWYRQSLGQGLEFLIYFQGNSAPDKSGLPSDRFSAERTGGSVSTLTIQRTQQEDSAVYLCASSLDPTQPQHFGDGTRLSIL.

Comment on this clonotype: The junction differs from germline at one of its ends, possibly a read error. The chain combines TRBV19 with TRBJ1-1; D is possibly TRBD1 (6 bases). In germline, CDR1 is LNHDA, CDR2 SQIVND (reference sequence). CDR3 length equals 14 residues. The CDR3 DNA reads TGTGCCAGTATAAGTCCAGGGGAGAACACCGAAGCTTTCTTT. Translated: CASISPGENTEAFF.

This clonotype appeared a few times. This chain links TRBV29-1 with TRBJ2-2; TRBD2 is a possible D gene (5 bases). The CDR3 is 14 amino acids. The V end lost 4 bases, the J end lost 1 base, and 10 bases lay between the germline ends. Germline V CDR1 and CDR2: SQVTM, ANQGSEA. This chain's CDR3 is CSVAIGVNTGELFF. In DNA, the CDR3 is TGCAGCGTTGCTATCGGGGTGAACACCGGGGAGCTGTTTTTT.

The genes are TRBV4-3 and TRBJ2-7; a possible D gene is TRBD1 (6 bases). The germline CDR1 and CDR2 sequences are LGHNA and YSLEER. Trimming pared 4 bases from V and 5 bases from J, leaving 15 bases between. This CDR3 is built from 14 residues. CDR3 DNA: TGCGCCAGCAGCCGCATCAGAACAGGGCACGAGCAGTACTTC. This encodes CASSRIRTGHEQYF.

The rearrangement joins TRBV7-8 to TRBJ1-4; 10 nucleotides match TRBD1. V was clipped by 4 bases and J by 5 bases; unmatched bases: 10. Germline assignment: CDR1 SGHVS and CDR2 FQNEAQ. CDR3 length: 17 amino acids. The CDR3 nucleotides read TGTGCCAGCAGCTCCCACCGGGACAGGGGATACAATGAAAAACTGTTTTTT. Protein sequence: CASSSHRDRGYNEKLFF.

The chain employs TRBV4-3 and TRBJ2-1; TRBD2 matches 7 bases. V lost 0 bases to trimming and J lost 5 bases; unmatched junction nucleotides: 10. The germline V gene has CDR1 LGHNA and CDR2 YSLEER. The CDR3 runs 17 residues. CDR3 bases: TGCGCCAGCAGCCAAGATGGGGGGGGGAGGTCCCACAATGAGCAGTTCTTC. Translated, it gives CASSQDGGGRSHNEQFF.

In its sample, this clonotype was seen a few times. The chain is built from TRBV12-3 or TRBV12-4 and TRBJ2-3; possibly TRBD2 for D (6 bases). The CDR3 is made up of 14 amino acids. V was clipped by 1 base and J by 7 bases, with 12 bases between them. CDR3 DNA sequence: TGTGCCAGCAGTTTAGGGTGGGGACTCTATACGCAGTATTTT. It codes for CASSLGWGLYTQYF.

This chain links TRBV23-1 with TRBJ2-5; 11 positions match TRBD2. TRBV23-1 belongs to the ORF category, with a function that is uncertain. After removal of 6 bases from V and 4 bases from J, the junction contained 16 bases not matched to a gene. The CDR3 sequence is 18 residues long. The CDR3 reads CASSLTGQELAGGETQYF. The DNA for the CDR3 is TGCGCCAGCAGCCTAACGGGCCAGGAGCTAGCGGGGGGAGAGACCCAGTACTTC.

The chain is built from TRBV4-3 and TRBJ2-7; D gene uncertain. CDR1 and CDR2 (germline): LGHNA, YSLEER. The CDR3 totals 14 residues. V shed 3 bases and J shed 6 bases, with 15 bases lying between them. The CDR3 loop is CASSQVYDSIEQYF. The CDR3 DNA is TGCGCCAGCAGCCAGGTCTATGACTCCATCGAGCAGTACTTC.